The 22 T cell receptor beta chains reported below all come from one sample, sequenced in a study of early T cells in non-severe SARS-CoV-2 infection. TCRdb used MiXCR to reprocess the 5' RACE reads, holding one entry per CDR3 protein. The sample shows about 64,000 distinct CDR3 sequences, 4.9% of them seen only once. Sequences were obtained from whole blood. Every receptor here comes from an adult who was a healthcare worker with PCR-confirmed SARS-CoV-2 infection or an uninfected control (not recorded which).

In its sample, this clonotype was seen many times. V and J are TRBV20-1 and TRBJ2-1; 9 bases are shared with TRBD2. In germline, CDR1 is DFQATT, CDR2 SNEGSKA (reference sequence). The length of the CDR3 is 18 residues. The J segment lost 2 bases and the V segment lost 3 bases, leaving 14 bases of the junction unmatched. CDR3 sequence: CSASPSIAGDVTYNEQFF. The CDR3 DNA follows: TGCAGTGCTAGTCCCAGTATAGCGGGAGATGTCACCTACAATGAGCAGTTCTTC.

This clonotype occurred many times. The chain employs TRBV20-1 and TRBJ2-1; D unresolved. Germline assignment: CDR1 DFQATT and CDR2 SNEGSKA (reference sequence). Trimming took 3 bases from V and 6 from J, leaving 6 bases between them. There are 11 residues in the CDR3. The CDR3 bases are TGCAGTGCTAGTGGCAGCAATGAGCAGTTCTTC. It encodes CSASGSNEQFF.

The sample holds many counts of this clonotype. The gene calls are TRBV20-1 and TRBJ1-2; D not certain. Germline V CDR1 and CDR2: DFQATT, SNEGSKA (reference sequence). Between the trimmed V and J ends, which lost 5 bases and 4 bases, there was a span of 17 bases. This CDR3 has 14 amino acids. CDR3 coding DNA: TGCAGTGCTCGGTTTGAGTCGGGAGCCTATGGCTACACCTTC. It translates to CSARFESGAYGYTF.

In its sample, this clonotype was seen many times. One end of the junction varies from germline; a read error may be responsible. The chain uses TRBV2 and TRBJ1-1; perhaps TRBD1 as D (5 bases). The CDR3 loop spans 12 amino acids. The germline V gene has CDR1 SNHLY and CDR2 FYNNEI. The CDR3, as DNA: TGTGCCAGCAGTTCAGGGAACCCTGAAGCTTTCTTT. Translation: CASSSGNPEAFF.

There are many counts of this clonotype. This sequence joins TRBV3-1 and TRBJ2-2; 10 bases are shared with TRBD2. Germline values: CDR1 LGHDT, CDR2 YNNKEL (reference sequence). The CDR3 covers 16 residues. J was trimmed by 6 bases and V by 1 base; bases with no gene match: 5. CDR3 amino acids: CASSQVAGGSSGELFF. The CDR3 coding sequence is TGTGCCAGCAGCCAAGTAGCGGGAGGTTCATCCGGGGAGCTGTTTTTT. Combining the CDR3 with reference TRBV3-1 and TRBJ2-2 gives the whole variable domain DTAVSQTPKYLVTQMGNDKSIKCEQNLGHDTMYWYKQDSKKFLKIMFSYNNKELIINETVPNRFSPKSPDKAHLNLHINSLELGDSAVYFCASSQVAGGSSGELFFGEGSRLTVL.

This clonotype occurred many times. The chain combines TRBV5-1 with TRBJ2-1; no firm D call. Germline CDR1 is SGHRS and CDR2 is YFSETQ. This CDR3 is 15 amino acids long. The V end lost 0 bases, the J end lost 3 bases, and 10 bases lay between the germline ends. In DNA form, the CDR3 reads TGCGCCAGCAGCTTGGAAGGGCTAAGCTACAATGAGCAGTTCTTC. Translated, it gives CASSLEGLSYNEQFF.

This clonotype was counted ten times or more. The chain uses TRBV6-1 and TRBJ2-6, with D uncertain. Germline V gene data show CDR1 as MNHNS and CDR2 as SASEGT. This CDR3 region has 15 residues. Trimming pared 0 bases from V and 0 bases from J, leaving 3 bases between. The CDR3: CASSEAHSGANVLTF. CDR3 in DNA: TGTGCCAGCAGTGAAGCGCACTCTGGGGCCAACGTCCTGACTTTC.

V and J are TRBV20-1 and TRBJ2-7; 11 bases agree with TRBD2. This CDR3 spans 15 amino acids. J was trimmed by 3 bases and V by 6 bases; bases with no gene match: 10. The germline V gene encodes CDR1 DFQATT and CDR2 SNEGSKA (reference sequence). The chain's CDR3 is CSARGLAGDFYEQYF. Here the CDR3 DNA reads TGCAGTGCGCGAGGACTAGCGGGCGACTTCTACGAGCAGTACTTC.

There are many counts of this clonotype. The genes are TRBV7-2 and TRBJ2-6; D is possibly TRBD1 or TRBD2 (6 bases each). Germline values: CDR1 SGHTA, CDR2 FQGNSA. This CDR3 region has 15 residues. With 4 bases removed from V and 2 bases from J, the gap between germline ends came to 9 bases. CDR3 DNA: TGTGCCAGCAGCTCGGGGGCGCCTGGGGCCAACGTCCTGACTTTC. This encodes CASSSGAPGANVLTF.

This clonotype came up many times. V usage is TRBV7-2 and J usage is TRBJ2-7; TRBD2 aligns across 7 bases. This CDR3 region has 13 residues. Germline V gives CDR1 SGHTA, CDR2 FQGNSA. After removal of 5 bases from V and 7 bases from J, the junction contained 8 bases not matched to a gene. The CDR3 region has the DNA TGTGCCAGCAGCCCGTGGACTAGACAAGAGCAGTACTTC. It translates to CASSPWTRQEQYF. Filled out from reference TRBV7-2 and TRBJ2-7, the complete variable domain reads GAGVSQSPSNKVTEKGKDVELRCDPISGHTALYWYRQSLGQGLEFLIYFQGNSAPDKSGLPSDRFSAERTGGSVSTLTIQRTQQEDSAVYLCASSPWTRQEQYFGPGTRLTVT.

This clonotype was observed many times. The genes are TRBV4-1 and TRBJ2-7, with D perhaps TRBD1 (6 bases). CDR3 size: 14 residues. Germline CDR1 reads MGHRA; CDR2 reads YSYEKL. Trimming took off 4 bases at V and 1 base at J, with 11 bases between the two ends. The DNA for the CDR3 is TGCGCCAGCAGCCCGATGGGGGCGTCCTACGAGCAGTACTTC. Its translation is CASSPMGASYEQYF.

This clonotype was found many times. The J gene is TRBJ2-2, the V gene TRBV7-3; no reliable D call. This CDR3 is built from 16 residues. Germline CDR1 and CDR2: SGHTA and FQGTGA. Trimming left V 5 bases short and J 1 base short, with 14 bases between. CDR3 residues: CASSPLAIRNTGELFF. CDR3 DNA sequence: TGTGCCAGCAGCCCCCTTGCGATCCGGAACACCGGGGAGCTGTTTTTT.

This clonotype was picked up many times. The chain carries TRBV7-2 and TRBJ2-1, with 12 bases that match TRBD2. V trimming: 5 bases; J trimming: 7 bases; junction bases outside the gene matches: 12. This CDR3 spans 17 amino acids. CDR1 and CDR2 from the germline V gene are SGHTA and FQGNSA. Written as DNA, the CDR3 is TGTGCCAGCAGCCCCCGACTAGCGGGAGCGTCAGGGAATGAGCAGTTCTTC. Protein: CASSPRLAGASGNEQFF. Based on the CDR3 plus reference TRBV7-2 and TRBJ2-1, the full variable domain is GAGVSQSPSNKVTEKGKDVELRCDPISGHTALYWYRQSLGQGLEFLIYFQGNSAPDKSGLPSDRFSAERTGGSVSTLTIQRTQQEDSAVYLCASSPRLAGASGNEQFFGPGTRLTVL.

The sample holds a few counts of this clonotype. The rearrangement uses TRBV12-3 or TRBV12-4 and TRBJ1-5; D not resolved. The ends were cut back, 4 bases at V and 8 bases at J, with 12 bases in the middle. The CDR3 consists of 13 residues. The DNA of the CDR3 is TGTGCCAGCAGTTCTTCAGCGGAGAAGCCCCAGCATTTT. Protein sequence: CASSSSAEKPQHF.

At least ten counts were recorded for this clonotype. J is TRBJ2-1 and V is TRBV7-2, with 7 bases that match TRBD2. V gave up 3 bases and J gave up 10 bases; unmatched junction bases: 9. Germline V gives CDR1 SGHTA, CDR2 FQGNSA. CDR3 size: 14 residues. CDR3 bases: TGTGCCAGCAGCTTGAATAGCGGGCGAACCGAGCAGTTCTTC. This gives the protein CASSLNSGRTEQFF.

Ten or more counts support this clonotype. The gene calls are TRBV3-1 and TRBJ2-6; D uncertain. Looked up from germline, CDR1 is LGHDT and CDR2 is YNNKEL (reference sequence). Trimming left V 6 bases short and J 0 bases short, with 6 bases between. The CDR3 totals 14 residues. The DNA for the CDR3 is TGTGCCAGCAGGGGAACCTCTGGGGCCAACGTCCTGACTTTC. This gives the protein CASRGTSGANVLTF.

This clonotype showed up just a few times. J is TRBJ1-2 and V is TRBV29-1; unclear D gene. V lost 4 bases to trimming and J lost 5 bases, with 11 bases between them. CDR3 size: 12 residues. Per germline, CDR1 SQVTM and CDR2 ANQGSEA. The CDR3 nucleotides are TGCAGCGTTGGCCCCGAGTCATATGGCTACACCTTC. Amino acid sequence: CSVGPESYGYTF. Looking up the rest from reference TRBV29-1 and TRBJ1-2 gives the full variable domain: SAVISQKPSRDICQRGTSLTIQCQVDSQVTMMFWYRQQPGQSLTLIATANQGSEATYESGFVIDKFPISRPNLTFSTLTVSNMSPEDSSIYLCSVGPESYGYTFGSGTRLTVV.

This clonotype qualifies as medium-sized. The V gene is TRBV5-4, the J gene TRBJ2-1; D may correspond to TRBD1 or TRBD2 (5 bases each). This CDR3 is built from 12 residues. V gave up 5 bases and J gave up 9 bases, with 12 bases separating them. CDR1 SGHNT and CDR2 YYREEE come from the germline V gene (reference sequence). This chain's CDR3 is CASSFRDAEQFF. The CDR3 region has the DNA TGTGCCAGCAGTTTCAGGGACGCTGAGCAGTTCTTC.

The chain combines TRBV18 with TRBJ1-1, with a weak D call TRBD1 (5 bases). From germline, CDR1 is KGHSH and CDR2 LQKENI. The CDR3 spans 16 residues. V was shortened by 3 bases and J by 0 bases, with 14 bases between the two germline ends. The CDR3 loop reads CASSPNRIGVNTEAFF. The DNA for the CDR3 is TGTGCCAGCTCACCTAACAGGATAGGGGTGAACACTGAAGCTTTCTTT.

This clonotype occurred many times. The chain combines TRBV20-1 with TRBJ2-3, with 15 nucleotides matching TRBD2. Germline V gives CDR1 DFQATT, CDR2 SNEGSKA (reference sequence). This CDR3 is built from 18 residues. Trimming removed 1 base from V and 4 bases from J; junction bases left unmatched: 9. CDR3 in DNA: TGCAGTGCTAGAGTGGGGACTAGCGGGAGGCACTACGCAGATACGCAGTATTTT. Translation: CSARVGTSGRHYADTQYF.

This clonotype was observed at least ten times. The chain combines TRBV19 with TRBJ2-1; D gene ambiguous. Germline V gene lookup returns CDR1 LNHDA and CDR2 SQIVND (reference sequence). Trimming took 3 bases from V and 5 from J, leaving 11 bases between them. This CDR3 comprises 14 residues. CDR3 in DNA: TGTGCCAGTAGTATCCCCCCCCGCGACAATGAGCAGTTCTTC. Translation: CASSIPPRDNEQFF.

This clonotype has a count of ten or more. V gene TRBV7-2 combines with J gene TRBJ1-5; D not certain. V lost 2 bases, J lost 7 bases, and 9 bases lay in between. The CDR3 consists of 13 residues. From germline, CDR1 is SGHTA and CDR2 FQGNSA. The CDR3 DNA reads TGTGCCAGCAGCTTACCGGGGATGCAGCCCCAGCATTTT. Translation: CASSLPGMQPQHF.